The 3 T cell receptor beta chains given below trace back to one sample, sequenced in a study of OX40 agonist ivuxolimab in advanced cancers. Profiled with immunoSEQ multiplex PCR; TCRdb holds only in-frame clones, not every one. The sample holds roughly 43,000 clones; 70% to 90% are singletons and the top ten take 35%. Sequenced material: CD4+ or CD8+ T cells sorted from blood, taken in a trial of the OX40 agonist ivuxolimab. Every receptor here comes from an adult with an advanced solid tumor such as melanoma, head and neck, liver or kidney cancer.

The gene calls are TRBV30 and TRBJ2-5, with a possible D match to TRBD1 (6 bases). V was cut by 3 bases and J by 1 base, with 15 bases left in between. The CDR3 totals 15 residues. Per germline, CDR1 GTSNPN and CDR2 SVGIG (reference sequence). Here the CDR3 reads CAWRSGTGLQETQYF. DNA of the CDR3: TGTGCCTGGAGGAGTGGCACAGGGCTCCAAGAGACCCAGTACTTC.

This clone came up a few times. V usage is TRBV6-1 and J usage is TRBJ1-6, with D uncertain. The CDR3 has 15 residues. V was clipped by 3 bases and J by 8 bases, with 14 bases between them. Looked up from germline, CDR1 is MNHNS and CDR2 is SASEGT. The chain's CDR3 is CASSEGRADYSPLHF. The CDR3 DNA sequence: TGTGCCAGCAGTGAGGGGAGGGCGGACTATTCACCCCTCCACTTT.

This chain links TRBV6-6 with TRBJ2-7; the match to TRBD1 covers 9 bases. Germline V lookup: CDR1 MNHNY, CDR2 SVGAGI (reference sequence). V gave up 5 bases and J gave up 5 bases; unmatched junction bases: 7. The length of the CDR3 is 14 residues. CDR3 sequence: CASSGQGQPHEQYF. The CDR3 nucleotides are TGTGCCAGCAGTGGACAGGGGCAACCCCACGAGCAGTACTTC.